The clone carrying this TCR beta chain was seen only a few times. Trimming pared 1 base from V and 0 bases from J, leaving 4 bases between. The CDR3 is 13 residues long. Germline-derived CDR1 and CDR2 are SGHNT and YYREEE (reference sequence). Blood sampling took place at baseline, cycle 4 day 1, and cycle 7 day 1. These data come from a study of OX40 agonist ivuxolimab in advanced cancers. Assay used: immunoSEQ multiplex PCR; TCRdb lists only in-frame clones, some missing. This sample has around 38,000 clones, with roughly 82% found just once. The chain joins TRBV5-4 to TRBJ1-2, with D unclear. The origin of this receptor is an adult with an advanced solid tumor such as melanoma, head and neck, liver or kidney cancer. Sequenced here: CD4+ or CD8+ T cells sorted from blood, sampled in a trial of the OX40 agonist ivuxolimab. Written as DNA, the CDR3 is TGTGCCAGCAGCTTGCGGCCTAACTATGGCTACACCTTC. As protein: CASSLRPNYGYTF.